The 8 T cell receptor beta chains given below trace back to one sample, sequenced in a study of low-dose radiotherapy and immunotherapy resistance in tumors. TCR amplification used 20 to 25 PCR cycles, a constant-region primer and a V-primer adapter. TCRdb re-called the reads with MiXCR, one entry per CDR3 protein. The sample consists of roughly 46,000 distinct CDR3 sequences, over 9.5% of them appearing once. The time point: before trial treatment. The source material was PBMCs, sampled before treatment. Source of these receptors: a female donor with ovarian cancer.

This clonotype was seen ten or more times. The rearrangement joins TRBV5-1 to TRBJ2-7; 10 nucleotides align to TRBD1. The germline CDR1 and CDR2 sequences are SGHRS and YFSETQ. The CDR3 is 15 amino acids. V lost 3 bases to trimming and J lost 8 bases; unmatched junction nucleotides: 11. Here the CDR3 DNA reads TGCGCCAGCAGCTCCGGGACAGGGGACGATCGGCAGCAGTACTTC. This translates into CASSSGTGDDRQQYF.

For this clonotype: A far larger clone differs by one base, so this is likely a read error. The chain is built from TRBV12-3 or TRBV12-4 and TRBJ2-1; 14 bases align to TRBD2. Losses at the gene ends were 0 bases for V and 10 bases for J; bases not matched to a gene: 11. The CDR3 extends over 18 amino acids. The CDR3 protein is CASSLALRGLAGAGEQFF. The CDR3 DNA sequence: TGTGCCAGCAGTTTAGCGCTACGGGGACTAGCGGGAGCGGGCGAGCAGTTCTTC.

This clonotype has a count of ten or more. The chain recombines TRBV6-2 or TRBV6-3 with TRBJ2-7; TRBD1 aligns across 7 bases. The CDR3 is 15 residues long. V was pared by 0 bases and J by 1 base, with 3 bases of the junction left unmatched. The germline gives CDR1 MNHEY, CDR2 SVGEGT. This CDR3 reads CASSYSAGGSYEQYF. The DNA for the CDR3 is TGTGCCAGCAGTTACTCGGCAGGGGGATCCTACGAGCAGTACTTC.

The V call is TRBV12-5, the J call TRBJ2-7; D is unclear. The CDR3 has 12 amino acids. Trimming took 2 bases from V and 4 from J, leaving 6 bases between them. Germline V gene sequence: CDR1 LGHNT, CDR2 FRNRAP. CDR3 region: CASGLLPYEQYF. For the CDR3, the DNA is TGTGCTAGTGGTTTGTTACCTTACGAGCAGTACTTC.

This clonotype came up many times. The chain couples TRBV30 to TRBJ2-7, with a tentative D call TRBD1 (5 bases). V lost 3 bases and J 0 bases, leaving 6 bases between the germline ends. Germline V gene sequence: CDR1 GTSNPN, CDR2 SVGIG (reference sequence). This CDR3 is 12 amino acids long. The CDR3 protein is CAWSRDSYEQYF. Here the CDR3 DNA reads TGTGCCTGGAGCAGGGACTCCTACGAGCAGTACTTC.

This clonotype was seen ten or more times. The V gene is TRBV5-1, the J gene TRBJ2-3, with 7 nucleotides matching TRBD1. This CDR3 is 15 amino acids long. V gave up 1 base and J gave up 1 base; unmatched junction bases: 3. The germline CDR1 and CDR2 sequences are SGHRS and YFSETQ. As DNA, the CDR3 is TGCGCCAGCAGCTTGCGACAGGGTCGCACAGATACGCAGTATTTT. Translation: CASSLRQGRTDTQYF. The full variable domain, in which reference TRBV5-1 and TRBJ2-3 provide the parts outside the CDR3, is KAGVTQTPRYLIKTRGQQVTLSCSPISGHRSVSWYQQTPGQGLQFLFEYFSETQRNKGNFPGRFSGRQFSNSRSEMNVSTLELGDSALYLCASSLRQGRTDTQYFGPGTRLTVL.

This chain joins TRBV28 and TRBJ2-5; 7 bases fit TRBD2. CDR3 length equals 15 residues. Germline V gene data show CDR1 as MDHEN and CDR2 as SYDVKM. V lost 11 bases, J lost 5 bases, and 17 bases stayed unmatched. CDR3 sequence reads: CAGGGASGAPETQYF. For the CDR3, the DNA is TGTGCCGGGGGTGGGGCTAGCGGAGCGCCCGAGACCCAGTACTTC. Drawing the rest from reference TRBV28 and TRBJ2-5, the complete variable domain is DVKVTQSSRYLVKRTGEKVFLECVQDMDHENMFWYRQDPGLGLRLIYFSYDVKMKEKGDIPEGYSVSREKKERFSLILESASTNQTSMYLCAGGGASGAPETQYFGPGTRLLVL.

The sample holds many counts of this clonotype. The chain combines TRBV5-4 with TRBJ2-1; TRBD2 agrees at 9 bases. CDR1 is SGHNT, CDR2 YYREEE, per germline (reference sequence). This CDR3 contains 19 residues. After removal of 0 bases from V and 6 bases from J, the junction contained 16 bases not matched to a gene. The DNA for the CDR3 is TGTGCCAGCAGCTTGGTTGGTAGCGGGAGCCCCAACCCTTCCAATGAGCAGTTCTTC. This codes for CASSLVGSGSPNPSNEQFF.